This T cell receptor beta chain comes out of a study of blood T cells in healthy people across ages (dated by TCRdb to 2014 to 2015). Study-level background: Template switching captured roughly one uniquely barcoded TCR beta cDNA molecule per two T cells in model experiments. The donors were split into four age groups: young (average around 17 years), middle-aged (39), aged (roughly 65) and long-lived (approximately 80). Two additional independent replicas of 1 million unique cDNA reads from the same blood draw were analyzed for two donors (one aged 18 to 29 and one aged 80 or older). To avoid experimental bias, donors of different ages were distributed randomly across sequencing lanes. Age-related changes in TCR beta repertoire diversity were measured in the study by deep sequencing normalized with unique cDNA molecular identifiers.

The donors were roughly 39 Caucasian individuals from Russia, aged 6 to 90 years, who were systemically healthy. Each donor gave approximately 10 milliliters of peripheral blood, collected into EDTA-treated Vacutainer tubes. Ficoll-Paque density-gradient centrifugation was used to isolate PBMCs, with at least 6.5 million per sample. Trizol reagent was used to extract total RNA from the PBMCs, yielding at least 6 micrograms per sample. For every donor, an aliquot of PBMCs went through flow cytometry to measure the percentages of naive CD45RAhigh/CD27high T cells. Broader findings and caveats from the paper: As age increased, observed TCR beta diversity per million T cells dropped in a roughly linear way, and a significant reduction was already evident by age 40. Compared with the aged group, the long-lived group had more naive CD4+ T cells, fewer expanded clones and increased TCR diversity, suggesting age selection. Bulk unsorted PBMC profiling prevented conclusive comparison of naive and antigen-experienced compartments. Estimates of total diversity based on one million sequenced T cells were regarded as lower bounds and as underestimates. The percentage of naive T cells measured by flow cytometry correlated strongly with observed TCR beta diversity. Because the CMV infection status of the donors was unknown, age-related changes in expanded clonotypes may potentially have been confounded.

This clonotype came up a few times. The antigen it recognizes is unknown. One base away there is no much larger clone; base qualities are not given. Between the V and J ends, shortened by 6 bases and 5 bases respectively, the junction contains 11 bases. From the cysteine up to the phenylalanine, the CDR3 has a length of 12 residues. Only CDR3 DNA is held: 36 bases, read in frame from base 1. CDR1 and CDR2, per the germline V gene, are ENHRY and SYGVKD. Library creation used 5' RACE. The listed sequencing device is Illumina HiSeq 2500. A second about 7 to 11 cycle PCR used a sample-barcoded 5' primer and a J-beta primer mix. A unique molecular identifier was introduced onto each TCR beta cDNA molecule by a template-switch 5' adaptor carrying 12 random nucleotides. At least 2.5 million CDR3-containing paired-end reads were obtained from each sample. First-strand cDNA synthesis was performed from all RNA using the Mint cDNA synthesis kit, with priming by a TRBC-specific oligonucleotide. Following uracil-DNA glycosylase treatment, a first 18-cycle PCR with universal primers M1SS and BC2_uni_R was performed on all cDNA. Under the source paper's analysis protocol: Normalization of each sample was performed by random selection of 1 million high-quality reads, each carrying a distinct molecular identifier. Instead of being binned into consensus sequences, reads that shared molecular identifiers were thrown out. MiTCR, run with a Q25 quality threshold and the strictest error-elimination algorithm, handled CDR3 identification, clonotype clustering and error correction. A nonparametric unseen species model with Euler transformation was used to estimate a lower bound on total TCR beta diversity. Through fastp at Q25 and MiXCR, TCRdb rebuilt clones from the public reads, retaining in-frame beta chains. A single entry per CDR3 protein holds the most common genes and DNA from its merged rows. The authors' filters were not applied to this entry. For this sample there are some 1 million distinct CDR3 sequences; more than 35% appear just once. Approximately 19% of the sample rests with the top ten.

This clonotype originated in an older woman in good health. The rearrangement joined TRBV10-3 to TRBJ2-7; a weak D assignment points to TRBD2 (5 bases agree). The sequenced sample was blood. The CDR3 here reads CAIRGTRHEQYF. The DNA reads as follows: TGTGCCATCAGAGGAACTAGACACGAGCAGTACTTC.